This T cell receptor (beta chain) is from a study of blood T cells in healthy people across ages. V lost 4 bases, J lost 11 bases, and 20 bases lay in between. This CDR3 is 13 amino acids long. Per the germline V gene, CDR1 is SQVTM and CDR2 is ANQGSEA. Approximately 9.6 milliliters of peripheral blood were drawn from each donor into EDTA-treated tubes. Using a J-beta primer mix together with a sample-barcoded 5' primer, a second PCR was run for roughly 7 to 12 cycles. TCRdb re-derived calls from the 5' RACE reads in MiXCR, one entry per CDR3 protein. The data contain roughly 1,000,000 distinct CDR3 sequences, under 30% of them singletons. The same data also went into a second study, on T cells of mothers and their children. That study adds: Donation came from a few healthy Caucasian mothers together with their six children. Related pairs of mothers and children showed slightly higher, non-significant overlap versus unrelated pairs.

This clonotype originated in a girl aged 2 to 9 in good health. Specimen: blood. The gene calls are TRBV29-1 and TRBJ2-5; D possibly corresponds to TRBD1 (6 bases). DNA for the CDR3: TGCAGCGTTGGGGGTTTAGGGGGTAAGGAGCAGTACTTC. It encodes CSVGGLGGKEQYF.